The clone carrying this T cell receptor (beta chain) turned up a few times. Its antigen is as yet unknown. J was trimmed by 4 bases and V by 4 bases; bases with no gene match: 15. This CDR3 has 19 amino acids. In germline, CDR1 is SGHDT, CDR2 YYEEEE. This record belongs to a study of cytomegalovirus exposure and HLA in healthy donors. Looking at the study overall: The roughly 100 million unique TCR beta sequences, from roughly 170 million T cells, were found by an earlier analysis.

Whole-study results and caveats: In a later analysis, an Asian-associated ancestry cluster reportedly showed fewer N-insertions than the approximately 670-donor mean. For TCR beta chains, V- and J-gene trimming was later linked to a missense DCLRE1C variant.

The primer mix had 60 Vbeta and 13 Jbeta primers. Using immunoSEQ multiplex PCR, the repertoire was profiled, and TCRdb retains in-frame clones only, with some absent. The repertoire holds about 100,000 clones, with about 72% as singletons. This sequence was found in a woman aged 55-69 years in good health and CMV-seropositive. The chain employs TRBV5-6 and TRBJ2-6; 9 nucleotides match TRBD1. The sequenced sample consisted of PBMCs. CDR3 in amino acids: CASSKPGQGHLGGANVLTF. The CDR3 nucleotides are TGTGCCAGCAGCAAACCGGGACAGGGACACCTTGGAGGGGCCAACGTCCTGACTTTC.